This T cell receptor beta chain stems from a study of spatial heterogeneity in lung cancer. Overall study: Matched bulk RNA-seq yielded a T cell transcriptional module score. Counts of TCR transcripts in tumor regions correlated strongly with that score. The study's findings and limits: Counts of expanded intratumoral alpha and beta TCRs tracked tumor mutation counts.

The time point: sample taken at primary tumor resection. Donation came from approximately 69 patients with untreated early-stage non-small cell lung cancer. The study sequenced unsorted whole RNA from tumor, nontumor lung or frozen PBMC. Within the sample, this clonotype is medium-sized. The antigen is undetermined. Carried by each TCR cDNA molecule was a unique molecular identifier. A single record per CDR3 protein comes from TCRdb applying MiXCR to the 5' RACE reads. The repertoire holds thousands of distinct CDR3 sequences, with 15% to 20% as singletons. This CDR3 spans 15 amino acids. Germline V gene data show CDR1 as DFQATT and CDR2 as SNEGSKA (reference sequence). V lost 1 base and J 4 bases, leaving 11 bases between the germline ends.

This specimen was lung tumor tissue, taken at surgery. The sequence was obtained from a female donor with early-stage non-small cell lung cancer. The chain links TRBV20-1 to TRBJ2-6; D remains unclear. CDR3 nucleotide sequence: TGCAGTGCTAGAGTGTCCGGCAGCGGGGCCAACGTCCTGACTTTC. Its protein product is CSARVSGSGANVLTF.